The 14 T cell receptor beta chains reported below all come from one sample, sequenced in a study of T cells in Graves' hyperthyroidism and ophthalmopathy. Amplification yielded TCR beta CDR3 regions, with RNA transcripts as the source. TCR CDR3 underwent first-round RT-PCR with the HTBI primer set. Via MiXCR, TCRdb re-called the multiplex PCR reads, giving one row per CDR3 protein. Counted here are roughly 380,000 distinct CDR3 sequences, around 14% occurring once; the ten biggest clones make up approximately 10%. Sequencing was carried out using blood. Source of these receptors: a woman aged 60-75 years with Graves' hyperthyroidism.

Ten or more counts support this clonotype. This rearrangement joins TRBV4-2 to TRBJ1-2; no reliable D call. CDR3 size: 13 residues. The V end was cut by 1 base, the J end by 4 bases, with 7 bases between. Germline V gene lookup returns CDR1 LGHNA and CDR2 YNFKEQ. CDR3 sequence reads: CASSQGTVYGYTF. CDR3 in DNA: TGTGCCAGCAGCCAAGGGACGGTCTATGGCTACACCTTC.

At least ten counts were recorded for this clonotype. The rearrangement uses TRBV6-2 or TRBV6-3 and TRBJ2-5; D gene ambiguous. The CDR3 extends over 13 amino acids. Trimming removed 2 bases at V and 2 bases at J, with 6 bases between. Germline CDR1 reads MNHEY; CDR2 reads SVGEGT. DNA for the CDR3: TGTGCCAGCAGTTACCGACTGCAAGAGACCCAGTACTTC. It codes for CASSYRLQETQYF.

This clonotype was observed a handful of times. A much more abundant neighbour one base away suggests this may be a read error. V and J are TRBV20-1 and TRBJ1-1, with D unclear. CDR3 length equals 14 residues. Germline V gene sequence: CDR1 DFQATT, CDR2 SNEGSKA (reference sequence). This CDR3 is CGARDRVAATEAFF. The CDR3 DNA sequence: TGCGGTGCTAGAGATAGGGTCGCGGCCACTGAAGCTTTCTTT.

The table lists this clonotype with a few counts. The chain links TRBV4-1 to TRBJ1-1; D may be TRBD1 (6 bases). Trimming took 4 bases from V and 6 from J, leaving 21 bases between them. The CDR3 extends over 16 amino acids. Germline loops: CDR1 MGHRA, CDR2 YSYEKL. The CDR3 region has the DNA TGCGCCAGCAGCCCTAATACAGGGAGCTTAGCGTCTGAAGCTTTCTTT. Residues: CASSPNTGSLASEAFF.

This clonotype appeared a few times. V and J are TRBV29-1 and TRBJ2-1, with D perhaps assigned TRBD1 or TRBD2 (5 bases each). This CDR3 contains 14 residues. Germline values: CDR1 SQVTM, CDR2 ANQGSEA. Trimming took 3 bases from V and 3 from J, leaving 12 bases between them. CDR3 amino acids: CSVETKGYYNEQFF. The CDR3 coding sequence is TGCAGCGTTGAGACTAAGGGGTACTACAATGAGCAGTTCTTC.

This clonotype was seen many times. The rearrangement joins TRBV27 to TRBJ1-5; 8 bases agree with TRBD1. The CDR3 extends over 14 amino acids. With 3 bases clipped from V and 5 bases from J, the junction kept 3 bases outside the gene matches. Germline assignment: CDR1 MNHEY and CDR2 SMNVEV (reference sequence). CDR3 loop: CASSLGTGHQPQHF. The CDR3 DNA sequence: TGTGCCAGCAGTTTGGGGACAGGTCATCAGCCCCAGCATTTT.

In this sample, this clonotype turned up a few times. CDR3 DNA sequence: TGTGCCAGCACCCTTGGGCAGGGGGGGACAGATACGCAGTATTTT. Protein sequence: CASTLGQGGTDTQYF. V is TRBV2 and J is TRBJ2-3; D assignment may be TRBD1 or TRBD2 (7 bases each). Trimming pared 7 bases from V and 3 bases from J, leaving 17 bases between. In germline, CDR1 is SNHLY, CDR2 FYNNEI. The CDR3 contains 15 residues.

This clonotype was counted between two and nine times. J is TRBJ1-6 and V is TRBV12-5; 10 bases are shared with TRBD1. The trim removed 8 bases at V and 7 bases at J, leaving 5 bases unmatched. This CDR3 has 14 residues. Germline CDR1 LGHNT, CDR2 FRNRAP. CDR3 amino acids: CASKQGQGNSPLHF. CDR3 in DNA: TGTGCTAGTAAACAGGGACAGGGGAATTCACCCCTCCACTTT. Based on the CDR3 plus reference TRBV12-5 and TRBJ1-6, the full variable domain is DARVTQTPRHKVTEMGQEVTMRCQPILGHNTVFWYRQTMMQGLELLAYFRNRAPLDDSGMPKDRFSAEMPDATLATLKIQPSEPRDSAVYFCASKQGQGNSPLHFGNGTRLTVT.

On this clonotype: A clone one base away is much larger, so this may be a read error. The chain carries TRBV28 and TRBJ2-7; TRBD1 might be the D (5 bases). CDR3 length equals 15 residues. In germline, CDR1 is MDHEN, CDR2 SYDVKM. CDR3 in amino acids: CASSLSFDSSYGQYF. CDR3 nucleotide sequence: TGTGCCAGCAGTTTATCGTTTGACAGCTCCTACGGGCAGTACTTC. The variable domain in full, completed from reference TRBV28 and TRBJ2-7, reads DVKVTQSSRYLVKRTGEKVFLECVQDMDHENMFWYRQDPGLGLRLIYFSYDVKMKEKGDIPEGYSVSREKKERFSLILESASTNQTSMYLCASSLSFDSSYGQYFGPGTRLTVT.

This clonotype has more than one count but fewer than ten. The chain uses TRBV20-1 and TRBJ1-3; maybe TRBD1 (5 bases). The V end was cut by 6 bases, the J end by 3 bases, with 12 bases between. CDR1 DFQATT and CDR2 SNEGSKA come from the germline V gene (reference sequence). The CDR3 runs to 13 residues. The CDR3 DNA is TGCAGTGCAGGCCGGGGACGTGGAAACACCATATATTTT. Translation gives CSAGRGRGNTIYF.

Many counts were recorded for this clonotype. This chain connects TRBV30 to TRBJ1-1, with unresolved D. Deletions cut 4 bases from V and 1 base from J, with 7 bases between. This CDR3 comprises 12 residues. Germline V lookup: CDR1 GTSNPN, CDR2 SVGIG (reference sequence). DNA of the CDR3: TGTGCCTGGATCCCTTGGAACACTGAAGCTTTCTTT. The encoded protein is CAWIPWNTEAFF.

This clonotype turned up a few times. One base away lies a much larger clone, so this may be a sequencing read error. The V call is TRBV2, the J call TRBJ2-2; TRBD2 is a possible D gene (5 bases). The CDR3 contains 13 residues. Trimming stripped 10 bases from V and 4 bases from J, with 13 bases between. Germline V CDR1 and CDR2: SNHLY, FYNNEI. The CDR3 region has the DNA TGTGCCAACAATTCAGCGGCCACCGGGGAGCTGTTTTTT. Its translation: CANNSAATGELFF.

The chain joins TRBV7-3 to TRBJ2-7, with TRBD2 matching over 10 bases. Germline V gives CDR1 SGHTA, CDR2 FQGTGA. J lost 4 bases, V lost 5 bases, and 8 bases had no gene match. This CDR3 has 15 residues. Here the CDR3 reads CASSITSGMVYEQYF. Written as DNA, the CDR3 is TGTGCCAGCAGCATTACTAGCGGGATGGTATACGAGCAGTACTTC. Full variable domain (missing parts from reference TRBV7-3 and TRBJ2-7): GAGVSQTPSNKVTEKGKYVELRCDPISGHTALYWYRQSLGQGPEFLIYFQGTGAADDSGLPNDRFFAVRPEGSVSTLKIQRTERGDSAVYLCASSITSGMVYEQYFGPGTRLTVT.

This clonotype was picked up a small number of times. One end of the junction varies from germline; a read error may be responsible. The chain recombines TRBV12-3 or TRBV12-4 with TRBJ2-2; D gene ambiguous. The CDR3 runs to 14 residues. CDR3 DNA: TGTGTCAGCAGATCCCCAGCTTTGTCGGGGGAGCTGTTTTTT. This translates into CVSRSPALSGELFF.